The 7 T cell receptor beta chains reported below all come from one sample, sequenced in a study of technical replicates of blood from a handful of donors. Method: immunoSEQ multiplex PCR; TCRdb's copy keeps in-frame clones and lacks some. The sample yields more than 75,000 clones, about 96% seen once. The sequenced material came from T cells isolated from PBMCs. All receptors derive from a human donor in good health.

This clone has just a few counts. The genes are TRBV19 and TRBJ1-1; 7 bases are a match to TRBD1. V was clipped by 6 bases and J by 5 bases; unmatched bases: 6. This CDR3 region has 13 residues. The germline CDR1 and CDR2 sequences are LNHDA and SQIVND (reference sequence). The CDR3 DNA sequence: TGTGCCAGTAGGGACGTACAGGGGACTGAAGCTTTCTTT. It codes for CASRDVQGTEAFF.

This clone was picked up a small number of times. The chain links TRBV27 to TRBJ2-5; 10 bases match TRBD2. CDR3 length equals 15 residues. Germline V gene lookup returns CDR1 MNHEY and CDR2 SMNVEV (reference sequence). V lost 8 bases and J lost 1; bases outside the gene matches: 7. Here the CDR3 reads CASGLGTSVQETQYF. Here the CDR3 DNA reads TGTGCCAGCGGCTTAGGGACTAGCGTCCAAGAGACCCAGTACTTC.

This clone was recorded once. The V gene is TRBV30, the J gene TRBJ1-3; D uncertain. The CDR3 totals 13 residues. In germline, CDR1 is GTSNPN, CDR2 SVGIG (reference sequence). V gave up 2 bases and J gave up 3 bases, with 8 bases separating them. CDR3 amino acids: CAWSTGFGNTIYF. CDR3 DNA: TGTGCCTGGAGTACGGGGTTTGGAAACACCATATATTTT.

As DNA, the CDR3 is TGTGCCATCAGTTTCCCGGGACAGGGACTAGCGGGAGACCGGGGGGTCGGGCAGTACTTC. It is translated as CAISFPGQGLAGDRGVGQYF. This chain links TRBV10-3 with TRBJ2-7; TRBD2 agrees at 14 bases. V shed 5 bases, J shed 9 bases, and the junction held 24 bases outside the gene matches. Germline V gene data show CDR1 as ENHRY and CDR2 as SYGVKD. This CDR3 contains 20 residues.

The V and J genes are TRBV21-1 and TRBJ1-2. TRBV21-1 is a known pseudogene. This CDR3 region has 13 residues. Here the CDR3 reads CASLAVKGDGYTF. In DNA form, the CDR3 reads TGTGCCAGCCTCGCGGTTAAAGGCGATGGCTACACCTTC.

This chain uses TRBV11-2 with TRBJ2-5, with 8 positions matching TRBD1. CDR3 length equals 14 residues. From germline, CDR1 is SGHAT and CDR2 FQNNGV. Unmatched junction bases numbered 3, after V lost 5 bases and J lost 1 base. The CDR3, as DNA: TGTGCCAGCAGCCGAGGACAGGGCCAAGAGACCCAGTACTTC. It specifies CASSRGQGQETQYF.

In DNA, the CDR3 is TGTGCCTGGATGAGCGGCACAGATACGCAGTATTTT. Amino acid sequence: CAWMSGTDTQYF. This chain links TRBV30 with TRBJ2-3; D is unresolved. The V gene's germline CDR1 is GTSNPN and CDR2 SVGIG (reference sequence). The V end lost 4 bases, the J end lost 1 base, and 6 bases lay between the germline ends. The CDR3 is made up of 12 amino acids.